This passage covers 27 T cell receptor beta chains from one sample sequenced in a study of CD8 T cells in Susac syndrome. With random hexamers, roughly 0.45 to 1 ug RNA was reverse transcribed. TCRdb used MiXCR to reprocess the immunoSEQ multiplex PCR reads, holding one entry per CDR3 protein. The sample has about 280,000 distinct CDR3 sequences, roughly 81% seen once. The sample taken for sequencing was CD8+ T cells from PBMCs. These receptors originate from a human donor with multiple sclerosis.

This clonotype was counted between two and nine times. V is TRBV2 and J is TRBJ2-7, with TRBD2 matching over 9 bases. This CDR3 spans 18 amino acids. CDR1 and CDR2 (germline): SNHLY, FYNNEI. After removal of 0 bases from V and 4 bases from J, the junction contained 13 bases not matched to a gene. The CDR3 here is CASSEALGAGGPGYEQYF. The CDR3 nucleotides are TGTGCCAGCAGTGAAGCGCTTGGGGCGGGAGGGCCTGGATACGAGCAGTACTTC. Supplemented by reference TRBV2 and TRBJ2-7, the full variable domain reads EPEVTQTPSHQVTQMGQEVILRCVPISNHLYFYWYRQILGQKVEFLVSFYNNEISEKSEIFDDQFSVERPDGSNFTLKIRSTKLEDSAMYFCASSEALGAGGPGYEQYFGPGTRLTVT.

The V and J genes are TRBV7-9 and TRBJ2-5; 8 bases line up with TRBD1. The germline V gene encodes CDR1 SEHNR and CDR2 FQNEAQ (reference sequence). J lost 10 bases, V lost 5 bases, and 18 bases had no gene match. The CDR3 extends over 16 amino acids. The CDR3 reads CASSPHQGQVHRDQYF. The CDR3 bases are TGTGCCAGCAGCCCCCACCAGGGACAGGTCCACCGGGACCAGTACTTC.

The chain combines TRBV27 with TRBJ1-1, with TRBD1 as a possible D gene (6 bases). The CDR3 is 15 amino acids. Germline V gives CDR1 MNHEY, CDR2 SMNVEV (reference sequence). The V and J ends lost 0 bases and 2 bases respectively, with 10 bases between them. The CDR3 protein is CASSLSRTANTEAFF. The CDR3 bases are TGTGCCAGCAGTTTATCGCGGACAGCCAACACTGAAGCTTTCTTT.

The CDR3 spells CASSSHGEEQFF. CDR3 coding DNA: TGTGCCAGCAGCTCCCATGGGGAAGAGCAGTTCTTC. The J gene is TRBJ2-1, the V gene TRBV5-6; the D is unclear. The CDR3 covers 12 residues. The V gene's germline CDR1 is SGHDT and CDR2 YYEEEE. Trimming took off 3 bases at V and 10 bases at J, with 11 bases between the two ends.

This chain connects TRBV27 to TRBJ2-5; D is possibly TRBD2 (6 bases). This CDR3 has 16 residues. Germline CDR1 MNHEY, CDR2 SMNVEV (reference sequence). Between the trimmed V and J ends, which lost 0 bases and 2 bases, there was a span of 13 bases. The chain's CDR3 is CASSLSSGEVQETQYF. The CDR3 nucleotides read TGTGCCAGCAGTTTATCGTCGGGAGAGGTGCAAGAGACCCAGTACTTC.

The gene calls are TRBV7-2 and TRBJ1-1; D gene ambiguous. Trimming removed 7 bases at V and 4 bases at J, with 10 bases between. The V gene's germline CDR1 is SGHTA and CDR2 FQGNSA. The CDR3 spans 12 residues. CDR3 DNA: TGTGCCAGCACCTTCGGGAGCACTGAAGCTTTCTTT. Translated, it gives CASTFGSTEAFF.

This chain joins TRBV2 and TRBJ2-5; 10 bases match TRBD2. The CDR3 spans 15 residues. V gave up 8 bases and J gave up 2 bases; unmatched junction bases: 8. The germline CDR1 and CDR2 sequences are SNHLY and FYNNEI. The CDR3 nucleotides read TGTGCCAGCGGTACTAGCGGGGTGAATCAAGAGACCCAGTACTTC. It encodes CASGTSGVNQETQYF.

The chain has TRBV19 and TRBJ2-7, with D maybe TRBD2 (5 bases). Germline CDR1 and CDR2: LNHDA and SQIVND (reference sequence). CDR3 length: 13 residues. The germline V and J ends were trimmed by 10 bases and 0 bases, with 13 bases remaining between them. The DNA for the CDR3 is TGTGCCACCCGGACTGAGAGCTCCTACGAGCAGTACTTC. Amino acid sequence: CATRTESSYEQYF.

This clonotype was seen a single time. CDR3 protein: CASSRDLADTQYF. In DNA, the CDR3 is TGTGCCAGCAGCCGGGACCTCGCAGATACGCAGTATTTT. V gene TRBV7-9 combines with J gene TRBJ2-3; D could derive from TRBD1 or TRBD2 (5 bases each). Between the trimmed V and J ends, which lost 5 bases and 4 bases, there was a span of 10 bases. The CDR3 has 13 residues. Germline V gives CDR1 SEHNR, CDR2 FQNEAQ (reference sequence).

This clonotype was detected only once. This sequence joins TRBV3-1 and TRBJ1-3, with 8 bases fitting TRBD1. Germline CDR1 LGHDT, CDR2 YNNKEL (reference sequence). CDR3 length equals 15 residues. V trimming: 4 bases; J trimming: 5 bases; junction bases outside the gene matches: 7. The CDR3 reads CASSLDRGGRNTIYF. DNA for the CDR3: TGTGCCAGCAGCCTCGACAGGGGAGGAAGAAACACCATATATTTT. The full variable domain, completed using reference TRBV3-1 and TRBJ1-3, is DTAVSQTPKYLVTQMGNDKSIKCEQNLGHDTMYWYKQDSKKFLKIMFSYNNKELIINETVPNRFSPKSPDKAHLNLHINSLELGDSAVYFCASSLDRGGRNTIYFGEGSWLTVV.

The rearrangement uses TRBV4-2 and TRBJ2-1; no reliable D call. Per the germline V gene, CDR1 is LGHNA and CDR2 is YNFKEQ. V was clipped by 3 bases and J by 2 bases, with 17 bases between them. The CDR3 covers 17 residues. Written as DNA, the CDR3 is TGTGCCAGCAGCCAGAGATTCCAAGCCCCCACCTACAATGAGCAGTTCTTC. This sequence encodes CASSQRFQAPTYNEQFF.

The genes are TRBV20-1 and TRBJ2-7; TRBD1 agrees at 8 bases. CDR3 length: 12 amino acids. Germline V gene data show CDR1 as DFQATT and CDR2 as SNEGSKA (reference sequence). The CDR3 nucleotides are TGCAGCCCCTGGGGACAGGCCTACGAGCAGTACTTC. This codes for CSPWGQAYEQYF.

V is TRBV7-4 and J is TRBJ2-7; D remains unclear. The CDR3 extends over 13 amino acids. Trimming took 2 bases from V and 6 from J, leaving 11 bases between them. Germline V gene sequence: CDR1 SGHVT, CDR2 SQSDAQ. The CDR3 nucleotides read TGTGCCAGCAGCTTATCCCCGGGTGCCGAGCAGTACTTC. This gives the protein CASSLSPGAEQYF.

Concerning this clonotype: Because the CDR3's place on the DNA is in doubt, the DNA is left out and the CDR3 is given as listed by TCRdb. The CDR3 sequence is CASSQPGVGAPGSCFF. The V call is TRBV23-1, the J call TRBJ2-2; TRBD1 was called by the table and not checked on the DNA. TRBV23-1 falls under the ORF class, with uncertain function. The CDR3 region is 16 residues in length, termini included.

The chain joins TRBV2 to TRBJ1-2; possibly TRBD1 for D (5 bases). V lost 5 bases and J 8 bases, leaving 18 bases between the germline ends. This CDR3 is 14 amino acids long. CDR1 is SNHLY and CDR2 is FYNNEI in the germline V gene. The CDR3 DNA follows: TGTGCCAGCAGTATGCCAGAGGGGATAGCAGGCTACACCTTC. The encoded protein is CASSMPEGIAGYTF.

This chain uses TRBV28 with TRBJ1-4, with a possible D match to TRBD1 (5 bases). This CDR3 has 16 residues. Trimming took off 6 bases at V and 2 bases at J, with 16 bases between the two ends. From germline, CDR1 is MDHEN and CDR2 SYDVKM. As DNA, the CDR3 is TGTGCCAGCAGCATAAACCCGGGACCCACTAATGAAAAACTGTTTTTT. Amino acids: CASSINPGPTNEKLFF.

This clonotype appeared once. This chain uses TRBV4-2 with TRBJ1-2; no clear D gene. Germline-derived CDR1 and CDR2 are LGHNA and YNFKEQ. The V end was cut by 4 bases, the J end by 6 bases, with 21 bases between. The CDR3 extends over 16 amino acids. The CDR3 sequence: CASSPSSAVRGDGYTF. The CDR3 DNA reads as TGTGCCAGCAGCCCCTCTTCAGCGGTTCGGGGAGATGGCTACACCTTC.

This chain uses TRBV4-1 with TRBJ1-1; no clear D. This CDR3 is built from 19 residues. CDR1 is MGHRA, CDR2 YSYEKL, per germline. Trimming shortened V by 3 bases and J by 5 bases, and 28 bases separated the two germline ends. The CDR3 coding sequence is TGCGCCAGCAGCCAGGCGACACACCTAAACTTGAGGGTAAAAACTGAAGCTTTCTTT. Its protein product is CASSQATHLNLRVKTEAFF.

The J gene is TRBJ1-2, the V gene TRBV28; unclear D gene. V gave up 6 bases and J gave up 8 bases, with 10 bases separating them. CDR3 length: 11 residues. CDR1 and CDR2 (germline): MDHEN, SYDVKM. The CDR3 DNA reads TGTGCCAGCAGCCAATCCGAAGGCTACACCTTC. Translated: CASSQSEGYTF.

The rearrangement links TRBV29-1 to TRBJ2-1; D call uncertain. Trimming stripped 6 bases from V and 6 bases from J, with 6 bases between. The germline gives CDR1 SQVTM, CDR2 ANQGSEA. CDR3 length: 10 amino acids. CDR3 residues: CSVLSNEQFF. CDR3 in DNA: TGCAGCGTGCTAAGCAATGAGCAGTTCTTC.

The chain recombines TRBV25-1 with TRBJ2-3, with TRBD1 matching 8 bases. With 3 bases clipped from V and 4 bases from J, the junction kept 6 bases outside the gene matches. Germline-derived CDR1 and CDR2 are MGHDK and SYGVNS. The CDR3 length is 15 residues. CDR3 nucleotides: TGTGCCAGCAGTGATCCGGCAGGGGGCGCAGATACGCAGTATTTT. It specifies CASSDPAGGADTQYF.

The V call is TRBV5-8, the J call TRBJ1-6; 9 bases are shared with TRBD1. V dropped 5 bases and J dropped 10; count of bases not matched to a gene: 7. From germline, CDR1 is SGHTS and CDR2 YDEGEE. The CDR3 consists of 14 residues. The CDR3 loop is CASRVDRGGSPLHF. CDR3 in DNA: TGTGCCAGCAGGGTGGACAGGGGAGGATCACCCCTCCACTTT.

The chain uses TRBV11-2 and TRBJ2-5; D gene uncertain. V was cut by 5 bases and J by 6 bases, with 10 bases left in between. There are 12 residues in the CDR3. Germline V gives CDR1 SGHAT, CDR2 FQNNGV. For the CDR3, the DNA is TGTGCCAGCAGCCCTCGACGGAAGACCCAGTACTTC. Its translation is CASSPRRKTQYF.

The V call is TRBV12-3 or TRBV12-4, the J call TRBJ2-1; tentative D call: TRBD2 (5 bases). The length of the CDR3 is 15 residues. V was cut by 6 bases and J by 10 bases, with 22 bases left in between. CDR3 in DNA: TGTGCCAGCAGCCCGGATCCGACGCCGGCGGGCGAGCAGTTCTTC. It specifies CASSPDPTPAGEQFF.

The gene calls are TRBV3-1 and TRBJ2-1; 10 nucleotides line up with TRBD2. From germline, CDR1 is LGHDT and CDR2 YNNKEL (reference sequence). V was clipped by 1 base and J by 0 bases; unmatched bases: 9. The CDR3 is made up of 19 amino acids. The CDR3: CASSQGIRTSGNSYNEQFF. CDR3 DNA: TGTGCCAGCAGCCAAGGGATAAGGACTAGCGGAAACTCCTACAATGAGCAGTTCTTC.

This clonotype was detected only a few times. The V call is TRBV10-3, the J call TRBJ2-7; TRBD1 is a possible D gene (5 bases). The CDR3 runs to 13 residues. V was clipped by 3 bases and J by 2 bases, with 8 bases between them. Germline loops: CDR1 ENHRY, CDR2 SYGVKD. CDR3 sequence reads: CAISDGAAYEQYF. As DNA, the CDR3 is TGTGCCATCAGTGATGGGGCGGCCTACGAGCAGTACTTC.

DNA for the CDR3: TGTGCCACCAGTGATTTGGGGGATACGCAGTATTTT. This codes for CATSDLGDTQYF. The chain employs TRBV24-1 and TRBJ2-3; D ambiguous. CDR1 KGHDR and CDR2 SFDVKD come from the germline V gene. The ends were cut back, 0 bases at V and 6 bases at J, with 3 bases in the middle. The CDR3 extends over 12 amino acids.